Given below is one T cell receptor (beta chain) in context. Its antigen is unidentified. This sample is drawn from a study of cytomegalovirus exposure and HLA in healthy donors. Study-level points and caveats: As a later analysis showed, several of the most significant clusters appeared to be linked to common viral pathogens. The authors judged a highly shared variant cluster likely a sequencing artifact.

Primers for the PCR totalled 60 Vbeta and 13 Jbeta. The assay was immunoSEQ multiplex PCR, and TCRdb's table has in-frame clones only and misses some. The profile shows roughly 56,000 clones, about 80% of them singletons. Donors showed nominal health when sampled, although they likely had unrecorded immune exposures. CDR3 length equals 14 residues. The germline V gene has CDR1 SGHAT and CDR2 FQNNGV. V lost 2 bases and J 6 bases, leaving 12 bases between the germline ends. The clonotype originates from a man aged 50 to 59 in good health and CMV-seropositive. The genes are TRBV11-2 and TRBJ2-3, with TRBD2 as a possible D gene (5 bases). The sequencing input was PBMCs. DNA of the CDR3: TGTGCCAGCAGCTTACGGGGTCCGCAGGATACGCAGTATTTT. Translating it yields CASSLRGPQDTQYF.